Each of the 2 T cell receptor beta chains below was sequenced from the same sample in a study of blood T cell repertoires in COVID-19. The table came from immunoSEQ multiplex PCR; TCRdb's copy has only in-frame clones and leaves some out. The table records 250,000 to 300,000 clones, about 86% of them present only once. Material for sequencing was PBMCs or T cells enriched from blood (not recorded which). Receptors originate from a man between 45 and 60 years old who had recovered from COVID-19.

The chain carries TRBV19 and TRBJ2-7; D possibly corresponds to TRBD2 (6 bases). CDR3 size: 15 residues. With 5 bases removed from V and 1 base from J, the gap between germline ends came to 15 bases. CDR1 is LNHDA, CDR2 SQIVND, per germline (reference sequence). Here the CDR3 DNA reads TGTGCCAGTAGTGGGCTCGGGAGCCAATCCTACGAGCAGTACTTC. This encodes CASSGLGSQSYEQYF.

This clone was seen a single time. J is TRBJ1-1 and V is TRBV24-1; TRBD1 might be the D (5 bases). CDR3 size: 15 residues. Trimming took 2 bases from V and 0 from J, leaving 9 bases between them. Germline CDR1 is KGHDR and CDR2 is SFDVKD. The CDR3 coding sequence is TGTGCCACCAGTGATTCCAGGGATTTGAACACTGAAGCTTTCTTT. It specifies CATSDSRDLNTEAFF.